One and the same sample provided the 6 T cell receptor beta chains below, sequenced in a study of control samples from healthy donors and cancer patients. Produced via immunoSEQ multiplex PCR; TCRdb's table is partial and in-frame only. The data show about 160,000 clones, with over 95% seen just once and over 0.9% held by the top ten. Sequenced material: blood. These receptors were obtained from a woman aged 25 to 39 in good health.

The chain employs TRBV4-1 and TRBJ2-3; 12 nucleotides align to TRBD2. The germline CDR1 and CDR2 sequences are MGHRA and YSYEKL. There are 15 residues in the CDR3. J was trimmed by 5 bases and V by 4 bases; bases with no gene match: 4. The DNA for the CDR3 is TGCGCCAGCAGCCCGAGACTAGCGGGAGTAGATACGCAGTATTTT. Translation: CASSPRLAGVDTQYF.

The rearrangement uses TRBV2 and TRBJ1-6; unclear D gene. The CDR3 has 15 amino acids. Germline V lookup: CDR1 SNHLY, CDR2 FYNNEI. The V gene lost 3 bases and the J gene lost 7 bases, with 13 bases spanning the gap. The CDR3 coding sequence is TGTGCCAGCAGTGACCGGGGAAATGAGAATTCACCCCTCCACTTT. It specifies CASSDRGNENSPLHF.

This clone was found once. CDR3 nucleotide sequence: TGTGCCAGCGATGGGGGACTCTATAATTCACCCCTCCACTTT. It is translated as CASDGGLYNSPLHF. This chain joins TRBV11-2 and TRBJ1-6; TRBD1 might be the D (5 bases). This CDR3 has 14 amino acids. The V gene lost 8 bases and the J gene lost 3 bases, with 11 bases spanning the gap. Germline loops: CDR1 SGHAT, CDR2 FQNNGV.

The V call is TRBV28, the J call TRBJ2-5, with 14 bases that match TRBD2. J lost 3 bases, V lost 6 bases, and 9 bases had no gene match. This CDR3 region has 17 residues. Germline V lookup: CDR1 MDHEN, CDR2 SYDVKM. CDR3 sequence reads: CASSRGLAGGLKETQYF. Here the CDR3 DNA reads TGTGCCAGCAGCCGTGGACTAGCGGGGGGCTTAAAAGAGACCCAGTACTTC.

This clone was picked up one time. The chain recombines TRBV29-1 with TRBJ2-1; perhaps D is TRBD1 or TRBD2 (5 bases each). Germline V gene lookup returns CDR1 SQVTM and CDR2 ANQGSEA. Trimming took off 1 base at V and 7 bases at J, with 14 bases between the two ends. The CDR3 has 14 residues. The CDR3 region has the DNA TGCAGCGTTGAAGGGGGGTTTATATCAAATGAGCAGTTCTTC. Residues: CSVEGGFISNEQFF.

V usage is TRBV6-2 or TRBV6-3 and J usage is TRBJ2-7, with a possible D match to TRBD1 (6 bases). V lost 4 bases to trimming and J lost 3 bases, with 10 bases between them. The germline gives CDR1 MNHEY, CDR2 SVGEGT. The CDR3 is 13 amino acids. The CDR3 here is CASSFQGNYEQYF. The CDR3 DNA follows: TGTGCCAGCAGTTTCCAGGGGAACTACGAGCAGTACTTC.